This T cell receptor (beta chain) was identified in a study of Ad26.COV2.S vaccination and SARS-CoV-2 variants. Details on this clone: Its antigen is not known.

TCRdb's table, derived via immunoSEQ multiplex PCR, lists solely in-frame clones and lacks some. Of about 350,000 clones listed, 80% to 90% are singletons. The treatment denotes: around 19 received Ad26.COV2.S at low or high dose, single or two shots; roughly five received placebo; per-sample allocation not given. Repertoires come from day 63 after the first vaccine or placebo injection. Study-wide results and caveats: Possible underestimation of total T cell responses by the TCR breadth and depth analyses was noted. Vaccine recipients showed a spike-specific TCR breadth that was higher than in placebo recipients.

The clonotype originates from a person between 18 and 65 years old who received the Ad26.COV2.S COVID-19 vaccine or a placebo. The material sequenced was peripheral blood, taken in a trial of Ad26.COV2.S vaccine versus placebo.

The CDR3 region is CASSLYGTSGPSGANVLTF. The CDR3 nucleotides are TGTGCCAGCAGTTTATACGGGACTAGCGGTCCCTCTGGGGCCAACGTCCTGACTTTC. The rearrangement links TRBV28 to TRBJ2-6; 11 nucleotides line up with TRBD2. Germline loops: CDR1 MDHEN, CDR2 SYDVKM. The CDR3 is 19 residues long. The ends lost 1 base at V and 0 bases at J; junction bases unmatched: 5.